The 30 T cell receptor beta chains in this list originate from one sample, sequenced in a study of memory CD4+ T cells and cytomegalovirus serostatus. Generated by immunoSEQ multiplex PCR, the TCRdb table keeps only in-frame clones and is missing some. The repertoire has approximately 47,000 clones, approximately 78% of them found once; the top ten carry approximately 0.8%. The sort gate was single viable CD3+CD4+CD8-CD45RO+ cells for memory CD4+ T cells. Input material: memory CD4+ T cells from blood. The receptors come from an adult in good health and CMV-seronegative.

J is TRBJ1-1 and V is TRBV2; the match to TRBD1 covers 9 bases. CDR3 length equals 15 residues. CDR1 is SNHLY and CDR2 is FYNNEI in the germline V gene. J gave up 6 bases and V 4 bases, and 9 bases lay outside the gene matches. The CDR3 nucleotides read TGTGCCAGCAGTGGATGGGACAGGGTAGGGTCTGAAGCTTTCTTT. Residues: CASSGWDRVGSEAFF.

The rearrangement joins TRBV6-6 to TRBJ1-1, with unresolved D. The CDR3 runs to 14 residues. V was cut by 2 bases and J by 1 base, with 8 bases left in between. Germline V CDR1 and CDR2: MNHNY, SVGAGI (reference sequence). In DNA form, the CDR3 reads TGTGCCAGCAGTTACGATCGGGGGAACACTGAAGCTTTCTTT. It codes for CASSYDRGNTEAFF.

The chain carries TRBV10-3 and TRBJ2-1; 9 positions match TRBD1. V lost 0 bases, J lost 3 bases, and 3 bases stayed unmatched. The CDR3 sequence is 16 residues long. Germline V gives CDR1 ENHRY, CDR2 SYGVKD. DNA for the CDR3: TGTGCCATCAGTGAGTCGACAGGGGGGCTCTACAATGAGCAGTTCTTC. Translated, it gives CAISESTGGLYNEQFF.

This sequence joins TRBV5-6 and TRBJ1-2; the D is unclear. V was shortened by 4 bases and J by 0 bases, with 7 bases between the two germline ends. This CDR3 contains 13 residues. Germline V gives CDR1 SGHDT, CDR2 YYEEEE. The CDR3 loop is CASSVPSNYGYTF. The CDR3 region has the DNA TGTGCCAGCAGCGTCCCTTCTAACTATGGCTACACCTTC. Full variable domain (rest looked up from reference TRBV5-6 and TRBJ1-2): DAGVTQSPTHLIKTRGQQVTLRCSPKSGHDTVSWYQQALGQGPQFIFQYYEEEERQRGNFPDRFSGHQFPNYSSELNVNALLLGDSALYLCASSVPSNYGYTFGSGTRLTVV.

This chain uses TRBV5-6 with TRBJ2-5; TRBD2 matches 10 bases. This CDR3 is 15 amino acids long. The germline V gene has CDR1 SGHDT and CDR2 YYEEEE. V lost 1 base to trimming and J lost 5 bases; unmatched junction nucleotides: 5. The CDR3: CASSLLAGGGETQYF. CDR3 in DNA: TGTGCCAGCAGCTTGTTAGCGGGAGGAGGGGAGACCCAGTACTTC. Full variable domain (rest looked up from reference TRBV5-6 and TRBJ2-5): DAGVTQSPTHLIKTRGQQVTLRCSPKSGHDTVSWYQQALGQGPQFIFQYYEEEERQRGNFPDRFSGHQFPNYSSELNVNALLLGDSALYLCASSLLAGGGETQYFGPGTRLLVL.

Only a few counts were recorded for this clone. This sample also contains other DNA sequences that code for the same CDR3. The V and J genes are TRBV2 and TRBJ2-7; D gene unclear. The CDR3 contains 11 residues. Trimming stripped 4 bases from V and 4 bases from J, with 5 bases between. Per germline, CDR1 SNHLY and CDR2 FYNNEI. CDR3: CASSGRYEQYF. The CDR3 bases are TGTGCCAGCAGTGGAAGATACGAGCAGTACTTC.

The chain couples TRBV6-1 to TRBJ1-5; 10 bases align to TRBD1. The CDR3 is made up of 17 amino acids. Per the germline V gene, CDR1 is MNHNS and CDR2 is SASEGT. With V trimmed by 2 bases and J by 5 bases, 9 bases remained unmatched. In nucleotides, the CDR3 is TGTGCCAGCAGTGAAAGAGGGGACAGGGGCACCTATCAGCCCCAGCATTTT. Protein: CASSERGDRGTYQPQHF.

A few counts support this clone. V gene TRBV15 combines with J gene TRBJ2-5; 8 bases align to TRBD1. Unmatched junction bases numbered 7, after V lost 0 bases and J lost 4 bases. The CDR3 covers 16 residues. CDR1 is LNHNV and CDR2 is YYDKDF in the germline V gene (reference sequence). The CDR3 DNA reads as TGTGCCACCAGCAGAGATGGAGGAACAGGGGGAGAGACCCAGTACTTC. Protein: CATSRDGGTGGETQYF.

The rearrangement joins TRBV4-2 to TRBJ2-2; 11 bases fit TRBD2. The ends lost 0 bases at V and 4 bases at J; junction bases unmatched: 13. CDR1 is LGHNA and CDR2 is YNFKEQ in the germline V gene. CDR3 length equals 20 residues. In DNA form, the CDR3 reads TGTGCCAGCAGCCAAGAGGGAGGAGGTAGCGGGGGGGCTGGCACCGGGGAGCTGTTTTTT. Encoded protein: CASSQEGGGSGGAGTGELFF.

This chain joins TRBV2 and TRBJ2-3, with TRBD1 identical over 7 bases. Germline V lookup: CDR1 SNHLY, CDR2 FYNNEI. V gave up 6 bases and J gave up 6 bases; unmatched junction bases: 9. The CDR3 spans 14 residues. As DNA, the CDR3 is TGTGCCAGCAGCAGGGGGTGGGGCGGGGATACGCAGTATTTT. It translates to CASSRGWGGDTQYF.

This clone was seen a few times. The chain links TRBV28 to TRBJ1-2; 12 bases agree with TRBD1. Germline V gene data show CDR1 as MDHEN and CDR2 as SYDVKM. J lost 7 bases, V lost 6 bases, and 12 bases had no gene match. The CDR3 contains 16 residues. CDR3 sequence reads: CASRIHRDRGLSGYTF. CDR3 nucleotides: TGTGCCAGCAGGATACACCGGGACAGGGGGCTAAGTGGCTACACCTTC.

V gene TRBV20-1 combines with J gene TRBJ2-3; no clear D. Trimming pared 4 bases from V and 6 bases from J, leaving 8 bases between. CDR1 DFQATT and CDR2 SNEGSKA come from the germline V gene (reference sequence). This CDR3 spans 11 amino acids. Here the CDR3 reads CSAKVADTQYF. The CDR3 region has the DNA TGCAGTGCTAAAGTGGCGGATACGCAGTATTTT.

As concerns this clone: A junction end diverges from the germline sequence, so it may reflect a read error. The CDR3 DNA sequence: TGTGCCTGGAGGGATTGGACACCCTCGCGGGTCTCTGGAAACGCCATATATTTT. It is translated as CAWRDWTPSRVSGNAIYF. The chain recombines TRBV30 with TRBJ1-3; tentatively, D is TRBD1 (5 bases). The CDR3 loop spans 18 amino acids. The germline CDR1 and CDR2 sequences are GTSNPN and SVGIG (reference sequence).

By its share, this clone is medium-sized (0.01 to 0.1%). The gene calls are TRBV19 and TRBJ1-2; D is uncertain. CDR3 length: 14 residues. The germline V gene encodes CDR1 LNHDA and CDR2 SQIVND (reference sequence). V lost 3 bases to trimming and J lost 4 bases, with 12 bases between them. CDR3 DNA: TGTGCCAGTAGTATCGGATTCAGCTCCTATGGCTACACCTTC. The encoded protein is CASSIGFSSYGYTF. Together with reference TRBV19 and TRBJ1-2, the CDR3 gives the full variable domain: DGGITQSPKYLFRKEGQNVTLSCEQNLNHDAMYWYRQDPGQGLRLIYYSQIVNDFQKGDIAEGYSVSREKKESFPLTVTSAQKNPTAFYLCASSIGFSSYGYTFGSGTRLTVV.

This chain uses TRBV5-5 with TRBJ1-1; TRBD1 aligns across 7 bases. Germline V gives CDR1 SGHKS, CDR2 YYEKEE (reference sequence). J gave up 1 base and V 4 bases, and 7 bases lay outside the gene matches. The CDR3 is 15 amino acids. CDR3 nucleotides: TGTGCCAGCAGCATCGGGACAGCGGGGAACACTGAAGCTTTCTTT. Translation: CASSIGTAGNTEAFF.

V is TRBV2 and J is TRBJ1-4; no clear D gene. This CDR3 contains 15 residues. Germline V lookup: CDR1 SNHLY, CDR2 FYNNEI. Trimming stripped 4 bases from V and 0 bases from J, with 9 bases between. The CDR3 spells CASSGRSATNEKLFF. In nucleotides, the CDR3 is TGTGCCAGCAGTGGTCGGTCTGCAACTAATGAAAAACTGTTTTTT.

The chain links TRBV30 to TRBJ2-2; tentatively, D is TRBD2 (5 bases). The CDR3 is 12 amino acids. With 8 bases removed from V and 7 bases from J, the gap between germline ends came to 14 bases. CDR1 is GTSNPN and CDR2 is SVGIG in the germline V gene (reference sequence). CDR3: CATSGSVGELFF. In DNA, the CDR3 is TGTGCCACCTCGGGGTCGGTCGGGGAGCTGTTTTTT.

The chain recombines TRBV5-1 with TRBJ1-2; D unresolved. The V end lost 0 bases, the J end lost 4 bases, and 16 bases lay between the germline ends. Germline CDR1 and CDR2: SGHRS and YFSETQ. The CDR3 totals 16 residues. The chain's CDR3 is CASSLALVGFAYGYTF. As DNA, the CDR3 is TGCGCCAGCAGCTTGGCCCTCGTAGGGTTTGCCTATGGCTACACCTTC.

The chain couples TRBV5-1 to TRBJ2-1; a possible D gene is TRBD2 (5 bases). Trimming took 3 bases from V and 0 from J, leaving 13 bases between them. Germline V CDR1 and CDR2: SGHRS, YFSETQ. The CDR3 covers 16 residues. The CDR3 DNA follows: TGCGCCAGCAGCTCTGTCTTAGCGAGCTCCTACAATGAGCAGTTCTTC. Translation gives CASSSVLASSYNEQFF.

V and J are TRBV2 and TRBJ2-1; D not certain. The V end lost 6 bases, the J end lost 5 bases, and 11 bases lay between the germline ends. This CDR3 has 13 amino acids. Germline assignment: CDR1 SNHLY and CDR2 FYNNEI. The chain's CDR3 is CASRGYYNNEQFF. Written as DNA, the CDR3 is TGTGCCAGCAGAGGTTATTACAACAATGAGCAGTTCTTC.

The gene calls are TRBV29-1 and TRBJ2-1; 10 nucleotides agree with TRBD1. This CDR3 comprises 13 residues. The V and J ends lost 4 bases and 4 bases, in that order; junction bases with no gene match: 1. Germline CDR1 is SQVTM and CDR2 is ANQGSEA. CDR3 residues: CSVGTGGYNEQFF. The DNA for the CDR3 is TGCAGCGTTGGGACAGGGGGATACAATGAGCAGTTCTTC.

The J gene is TRBJ2-6, the V gene TRBV10-3; no clear D gene. Germline V gene lookup returns CDR1 ENHRY and CDR2 SYGVKD. Trimming removed 6 bases from V and 0 bases from J, with 3 bases in between. This CDR3 has 13 amino acids. This chain's CDR3 is CAISNSGANVLTF. DNA of the CDR3: TGTGCCATCAGCAACTCTGGGGCCAACGTCCTGACTTTC.

As regards this clone: Additional DNA sequences in this sample encode the identical CDR3. This chain joins TRBV18 and TRBJ2-5; TRBD1 or TRBD2 may be the D gene (5 bases each). The germline gives CDR1 KGHSH, CDR2 LQKENI. V was trimmed by 2 bases and J by 3 bases, leaving 7 bases between them. The CDR3 has 13 amino acids. The CDR3 DNA is TGTGCCAGCTCACCAGGGACCAAAGAGACCCAGTACTTC. Translating gives CASSPGTKETQYF.

The V gene is TRBV5-1, the J gene TRBJ2-1; TRBD1 or TRBD2 may be the D gene (5 bases each). The V end was cut by 3 bases, the J end by 7 bases, with 14 bases between. Per germline, CDR1 SGHRS and CDR2 YFSETQ. The CDR3 is 14 amino acids. The CDR3 spells CASSWGSSTNEQFF. In DNA form, the CDR3 reads TGCGCCAGCAGCTGGGGGTCATCTACAAATGAGCAGTTCTTC.

There are a few counts of this clone. CDR3 sequence (DNA): TGTGCCAGCAGCTCAGTGAGAGGGCCTCGACGTGGCTACACCTTC. It specifies CASSSVRGPRRGYTF. The V call is TRBV5-6, the J call TRBJ1-2; no clear D gene. Trimming took off 3 bases at V and 7 bases at J, with 19 bases between the two ends. The CDR3 is 15 amino acids. The germline V gene has CDR1 SGHDT and CDR2 YYEEEE.

This chain connects TRBV5-4 to TRBJ2-7, with 10 positions matching TRBD2. The germline CDR1 and CDR2 sequences are SGHNT and YYREEE (reference sequence). After removal of 3 bases from V and 3 bases from J, the junction contained 12 bases not matched to a gene. CDR3 size: 17 residues. CDR3 region: CASSYPGIAGGNYEQYF. The CDR3 nucleotides read TGTGCCAGCAGCTATCCTGGCATAGCGGGGGGCAACTACGAGCAGTACTTC.

The genes are TRBV6-5 and TRBJ1-4; no clear D. The CDR3 runs 13 residues. V was shortened by 5 bases and J by 4 bases, with 8 bases between the two germline ends. In germline, CDR1 is MNHEY, CDR2 SVGAGI. The CDR3 DNA is TGTGCCAGCAGTAATAACTATAATGAAAAACTGTTTTTT. This translates into CASSNNYNEKLFF.

Comments on this clone: The sample holds other DNA sequences that translate to the same CDR3. The chain combines TRBV10-3 with TRBJ2-7; 10 bases fit TRBD1. Looked up from germline, CDR1 is ENHRY and CDR2 is SYGVKD. V shed 4 bases and J 0 bases; nucleotides not matched to a gene: 3. CDR3 size: 15 residues. CDR3 protein: CAISGGQGSSYEQYF. The CDR3 nucleotides are TGTGCCATCAGTGGGGGACAGGGGAGCTCCTACGAGCAGTACTTC.

This clone appeared a single time. The genes are TRBV7-9 and TRBJ1-4; unclear D gene. The V and J ends lost 6 bases and 4 bases respectively, with 15 bases between them. Germline V lookup: CDR1 SEHNR, CDR2 FQNEAQ (reference sequence). The CDR3 loop spans 15 amino acids. The CDR3 region has the DNA TGTGCCAGCAGTCCTCAAGGGTGGGGTAATGAAAAACTGTTTTTT. Translation gives CASSPQGWGNEKLFF.

The CDR3 bases are TGTGCCAGTAGTATCTTTGAGGGGGCAAGGCAGCCCCAGCATTTT. Translation: CASSIFEGARQPQHF. The V call is TRBV19, the J call TRBJ1-5; 7 bases agree with TRBD1. This CDR3 has 15 amino acids. CDR1 is LNHDA and CDR2 is SQIVND in the germline V gene (reference sequence). V lost 3 bases and J lost 7; bases outside the gene matches: 9.